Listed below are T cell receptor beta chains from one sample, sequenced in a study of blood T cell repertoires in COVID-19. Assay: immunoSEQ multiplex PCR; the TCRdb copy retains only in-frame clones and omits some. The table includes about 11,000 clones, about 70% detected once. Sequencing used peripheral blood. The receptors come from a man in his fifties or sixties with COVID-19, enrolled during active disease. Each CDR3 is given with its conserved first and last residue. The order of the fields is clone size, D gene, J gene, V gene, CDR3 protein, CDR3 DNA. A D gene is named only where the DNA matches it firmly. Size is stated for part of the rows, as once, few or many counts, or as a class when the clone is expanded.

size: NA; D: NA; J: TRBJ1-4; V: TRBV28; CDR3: CASSSPHEKLFF; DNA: TGTGCCAGCAGCTCTCCTCATGAAAAACTGTTTTTT
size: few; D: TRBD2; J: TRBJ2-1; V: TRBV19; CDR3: CASSMETSGSRSYNEQFF; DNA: TGTGCCAGTAGTATGGAGACTAGCGGGAGCAGGTCCTACAATGAGCAGTTCTTC
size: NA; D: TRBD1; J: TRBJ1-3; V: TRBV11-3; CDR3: CASSLAIRDRGSSGNTIYF; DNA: TGTGCCAGCAGCTTAGCTATAAGGGACAGGGGAAGCTCTGGAAACACCATATATTTT
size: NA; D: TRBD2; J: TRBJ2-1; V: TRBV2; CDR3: CASGMASGRSYFF; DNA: TGTGCCAGCGGGATGGCCAGCGGGAGATCCTATTTCTTC
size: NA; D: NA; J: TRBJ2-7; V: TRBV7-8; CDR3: CASSLGAAAYEQYF; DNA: TGTGCCAGCAGCTTAGGTGCGGCGGCCTACGAGCAGTACTTC
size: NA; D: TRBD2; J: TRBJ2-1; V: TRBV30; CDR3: CAWSLRTSGYNEQFF; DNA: TGTGCCTGGAGTTTACGGACTAGCGGGTACAATGAGCAGTTCTTC
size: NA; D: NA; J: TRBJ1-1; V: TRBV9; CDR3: CASSPRWGPNTEAFF; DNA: TGTGCCAGCAGCCCGAGATGGGGGCCGAACACTGAAGCTTTCTTT
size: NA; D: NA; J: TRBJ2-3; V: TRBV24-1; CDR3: CATSDPVRGTDTQYF; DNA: TGTGCCACCAGTGATCCGGTACGGGGCACAGATACGCAGTATTTT
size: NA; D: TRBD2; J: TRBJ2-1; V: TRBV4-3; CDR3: CASSPGTSGSIANEQFF; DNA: TGCGCCAGCAGCCCCGGGACTAGCGGGAGTATAGCAAATGAGCAGTTCTTC
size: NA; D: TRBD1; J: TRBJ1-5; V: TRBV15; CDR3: CATRQTGGSGNQPQHF; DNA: TGTGCCACCCGCCAGACAGGGGGGTCTGGCAATCAGCCCCAGCATTTT
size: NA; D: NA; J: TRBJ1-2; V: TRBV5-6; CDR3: CASSLVTASGYTF; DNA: TGTGCCAGCAGCTTGGTGACAGCCTCTGGCTACACCTTC